This T cell receptor (beta chain) is drawn from a study of blood T cell repertoires in COVID-19. Study-level information: The cDNA or gDNA used as material had been derived from T cells, B-cell-depleted T cells, or PBMCs.

TCRdb keeps only in-frame clones here, not all; method: immunoSEQ multiplex PCR. The data show 63,000 or so clones, around 84% seen once. V lost 4 bases and J lost 6; bases outside the gene matches: 11. The CDR3 is made up of 16 amino acids. This clonotype was sampled from a human donor in a cohort sampled during active COVID-19. The chain recombines TRBV5-3 with TRBJ2-3; 10 bases map to TRBD2. TRBV5-3 falls under the ORF class, with uncertain function. Sequenced sample: peripheral blood. This chain's CDR3 is CARSLRASGSKDTQYF. CDR3 sequence (DNA): TGTGCCAGAAGCCTTCGCGCTAGCGGGAGTAAGGATACGCAGTATTTT.